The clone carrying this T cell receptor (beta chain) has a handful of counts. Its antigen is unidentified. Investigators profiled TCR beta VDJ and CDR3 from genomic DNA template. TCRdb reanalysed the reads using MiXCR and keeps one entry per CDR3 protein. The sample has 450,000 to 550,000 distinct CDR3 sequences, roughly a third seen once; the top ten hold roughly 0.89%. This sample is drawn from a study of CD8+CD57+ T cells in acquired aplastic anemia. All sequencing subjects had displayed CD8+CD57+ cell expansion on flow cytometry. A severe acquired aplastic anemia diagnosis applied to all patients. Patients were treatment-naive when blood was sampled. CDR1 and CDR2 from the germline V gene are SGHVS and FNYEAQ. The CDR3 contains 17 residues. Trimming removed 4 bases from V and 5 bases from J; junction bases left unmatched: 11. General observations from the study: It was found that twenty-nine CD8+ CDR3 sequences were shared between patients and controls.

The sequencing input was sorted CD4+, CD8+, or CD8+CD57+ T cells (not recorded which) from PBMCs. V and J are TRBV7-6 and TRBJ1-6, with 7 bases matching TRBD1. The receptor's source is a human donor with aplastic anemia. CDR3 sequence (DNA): TGTGCCAGCAGCTCTCCACACAGGGGTTTAGATAATTCACCCCTCCACTTT. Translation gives CASSSPHRGLDNSPLHF.